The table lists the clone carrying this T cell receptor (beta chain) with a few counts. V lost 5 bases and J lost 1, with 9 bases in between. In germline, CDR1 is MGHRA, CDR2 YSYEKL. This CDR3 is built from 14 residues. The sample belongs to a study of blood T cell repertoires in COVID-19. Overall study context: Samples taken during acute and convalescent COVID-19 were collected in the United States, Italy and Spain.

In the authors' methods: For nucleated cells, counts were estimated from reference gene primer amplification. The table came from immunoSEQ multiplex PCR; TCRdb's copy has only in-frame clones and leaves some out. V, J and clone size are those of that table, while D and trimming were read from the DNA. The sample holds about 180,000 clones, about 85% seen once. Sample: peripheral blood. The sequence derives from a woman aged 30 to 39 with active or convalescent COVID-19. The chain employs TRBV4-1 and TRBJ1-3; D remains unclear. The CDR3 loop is CASSAFESGNTIYF. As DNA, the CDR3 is TGCGCCAGCAGCGCTTTTGAGTCTGGAAACACCATATATTTT.